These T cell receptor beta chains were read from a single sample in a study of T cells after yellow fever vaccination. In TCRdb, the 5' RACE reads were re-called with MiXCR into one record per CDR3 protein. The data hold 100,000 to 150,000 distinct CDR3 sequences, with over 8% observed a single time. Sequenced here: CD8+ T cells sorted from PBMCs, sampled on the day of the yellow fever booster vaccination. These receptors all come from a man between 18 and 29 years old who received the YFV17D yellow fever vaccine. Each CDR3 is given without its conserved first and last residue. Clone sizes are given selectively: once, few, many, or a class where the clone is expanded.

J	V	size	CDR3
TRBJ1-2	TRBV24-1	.	ATSDGTKGYT
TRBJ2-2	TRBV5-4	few	ASSLAAGGTTGELF
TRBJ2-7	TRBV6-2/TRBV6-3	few	ASSYTDRGNDEQY
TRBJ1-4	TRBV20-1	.	SARGYDGKDEKLF
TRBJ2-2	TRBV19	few	ASRWGLNTGELF
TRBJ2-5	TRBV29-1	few	SVWGLGSETQY
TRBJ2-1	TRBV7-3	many	ASSLLAGGYNEQF
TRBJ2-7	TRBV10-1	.	ASSAGLASYEQY
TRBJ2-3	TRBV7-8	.	ASSLHPTAGPRDTQY
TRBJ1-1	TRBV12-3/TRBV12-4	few	ASTPFPGAGTEAF
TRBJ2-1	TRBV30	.	AWSAPPGVQGAFEQF